This T cell receptor (beta chain) was retrieved from a study of cytomegalovirus exposure and HLA in healthy donors. General study points: Owing to their indistinguishability, certain V segments, notably TRBV6-2 and TRBV6-3, were excluded.

The CDR3 is 11 amino acids. Germline CDR1 reads MDHEN; CDR2 reads SYDVKM. V shed 6 bases and J shed 5 bases, with 7 bases lying between them. With respect to this clone: No antigen is known for it.

The PCR ran on 60 Vbeta and 13 Jbeta primers. Generated by immunoSEQ multiplex PCR, the TCRdb table keeps only in-frame clones and is missing some. The sample holds more than 95,000 clones. The receptor was isolated from a man aged 18 to 29 in good health and CMV-seronegative. What was sequenced was PBMCs. The chain couples TRBV28 to TRBJ1-1; D is uncertain. The CDR3 loop is CASRALTEAFF. The CDR3 region has the DNA TGTGCCAGCAGGGCTTTAACTGAAGCTTTCTTT.